A single sample gave rise to the 3 T cell receptor beta chains below, sequenced in a study of T-cell reconstitution after alpha-beta-depleted transplantation in children. Unique molecular identifiers were incorporated when the TCRbeta library was constructed. MiXCR, run by TCRdb on the PCR reads, gives a single entry per CDR3 protein. The data contain about 610,000 distinct CDR3 sequences, approximately 10% of them singletons. The sample was PBMCs from the stem cell graft donor, taken from the stem cell graft. These receptors originate from a human donor who donated a stem cell graft to a child with acute myeloid leukemia.

This clonotype was observed a single time. V is TRBV27 and J is TRBJ2-1, with a possible D match to TRBD2 (6 bases). Germline lookup yields CDR1 MNHEY and CDR2 SMNVEV (reference sequence). This CDR3 has 15 amino acids. The germline V and J ends were trimmed by 3 bases and 4 bases, with 13 bases remaining between them. CDR3 in amino acids: CASSFGGSWYNEQFF. The DNA for the CDR3 is TGTGCCAGCAGTTTTGGAGGGAGTTGGTACAATGAGCAGTTCTTC.

This clonotype was picked up many times. V is TRBV4-2 and J is TRBJ2-4; TRBD2 aligns across 14 bases. The CDR3 loop spans 16 amino acids. V was pared by 3 bases and J by 8 bases, with 6 bases of the junction left unmatched. CDR1 and CDR2 (germline): LGHNA, YNFKEQ. CDR3 protein: CASSQGTSGSFHIQYF. The CDR3 DNA follows: TGTGCCAGCAGCCAGGGGACTAGCGGGAGTTTCCACATTCAGTACTTC.

In its sample, this clonotype was seen many times. This chain connects TRBV27 to TRBJ2-7; 10 bases match TRBD2. Per germline, CDR1 MNHEY and CDR2 SMNVEV (reference sequence). Trimming at V came to 0 bases and at J to 5 bases, leaving 4 bases not matched to a gene. The CDR3 is made up of 15 amino acids. CDR3 coding DNA: TGTGCCAGCAGTTTATCACGGACTAGCGGCCACGAGCAGTACTTC. Translating it yields CASSLSRTSGHEQYF.